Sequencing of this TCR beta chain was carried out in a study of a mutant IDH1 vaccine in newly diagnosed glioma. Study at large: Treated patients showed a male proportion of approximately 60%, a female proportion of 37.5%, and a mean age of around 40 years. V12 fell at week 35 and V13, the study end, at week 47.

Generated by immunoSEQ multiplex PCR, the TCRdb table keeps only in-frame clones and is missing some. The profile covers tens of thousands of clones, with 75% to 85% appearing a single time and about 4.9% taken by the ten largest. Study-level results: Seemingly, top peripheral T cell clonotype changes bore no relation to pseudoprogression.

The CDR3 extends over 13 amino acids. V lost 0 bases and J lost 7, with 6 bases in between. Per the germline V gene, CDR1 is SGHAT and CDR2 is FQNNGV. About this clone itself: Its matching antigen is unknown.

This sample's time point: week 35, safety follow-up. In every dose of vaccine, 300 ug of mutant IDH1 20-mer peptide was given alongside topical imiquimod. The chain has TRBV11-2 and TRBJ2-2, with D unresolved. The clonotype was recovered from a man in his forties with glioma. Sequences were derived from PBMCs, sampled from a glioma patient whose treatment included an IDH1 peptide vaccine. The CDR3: CASSLDLGGELFF. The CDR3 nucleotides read TGTGCCAGCAGCTTAGATCTCGGCGGGGAGCTGTTTTTT.